These T cell receptor beta chains were read from a single sample in a study of cytomegalovirus exposure and HLA in healthy donors. The assay was immunoSEQ multiplex PCR, and TCRdb's table has in-frame clones only and misses some. There are over 100,000 clones in the sample; roughly 80% occur only once, and just over 2.5% lies in the top ten. Sequenced: PBMCs. These receptors were taken from a middle-aged man in good health and CMV-seronegative. Each CDR3 is given without its conserved first and last residue. Not every row has a clone size; where given, it reads once, few, many or a size class.

v_call: TRBV5-6; clone_size: NA; cdr3_aa: ASSFGPDTAEEKLF
v_call: TRBV12-5; clone_size: few; cdr3_aa: ASGLVSGPTDTQY
v_call: TRBV6-6; clone_size: NA; cdr3_aa: ASSYGHSETQY
v_call: TRBV7-2; clone_size: NA; cdr3_aa: ASSLNQGDSPLH
v_call: TRBV7-6; clone_size: NA; cdr3_aa: ASSSLQASNTEAF
v_call: TRBV5-1; clone_size: NA; cdr3_aa: ASRSDWETQY
v_call: TRBV7-9; clone_size: NA; cdr3_aa: SSSTFRLSGARTSNEQY
v_call: TRBV4-3; clone_size: NA; cdr3_aa: ASSQDLAEPKNIQY
v_call: TRBV18; clone_size: NA; cdr3_aa: ASSSGSNYGYT
v_call: TRBV20-1; clone_size: NA; cdr3_aa: SATGGYEQY
v_call: TRBV5-1; clone_size: NA; cdr3_aa: ASSLGDIITDTQY
v_call: TRBV9; clone_size: NA; cdr3_aa: ASSVAGGAQYEQY
v_call: TRBV9; clone_size: NA; cdr3_aa: ASSVAARRQGVAGANVLT
v_call: TRBV12-5; clone_size: few; cdr3_aa: ASGLVGQGIEYEQY
v_call: TRBV5-6; clone_size: NA; cdr3_aa: ASSLEGNTEAF
v_call: TRBV25-1; clone_size: NA; cdr3_aa: ASSESGLAGSQETQY
v_call: TRBV9; clone_size: once; cdr3_aa: ASSVVGAGQGSTEAF
v_call: TRBV5-4; clone_size: NA; cdr3_aa: ASRPTDSNYGYT
v_call: TRBV2; clone_size: once; cdr3_aa: ASSEYGLITEAF
v_call: TRBV4-3; clone_size: NA; cdr3_aa: ASSQDLGQGYEQY
v_call: TRBV4-1; clone_size: NA; cdr3_aa: ASSQVGGAWNEQF
v_call: TRBV7-2; clone_size: NA; cdr3_aa: ASSVQRVAGYGELF
v_call: TRBV19; clone_size: NA; cdr3_aa: ASSIGVGAMDTEAF
v_call: TRBV19; clone_size: NA; cdr3_aa: ASSIQGRQY
v_call: TRBV7-7; clone_size: NA; cdr3_aa: ASSDSLNTEAF
v_call: TRBV18; clone_size: NA; cdr3_aa: ASSPQDLGGYGYT
v_call: TRBV7-9; clone_size: NA; cdr3_aa: ASSLAGVVNEQF
v_call: TRBV11-2; clone_size: NA; cdr3_aa: ASSSGLAGGTLQEAQY
v_call: TRBV2; clone_size: NA; cdr3_aa: ASSEAEVRGYT
v_call: TRBV5-6; clone_size: NA; cdr3_aa: ASSTGTYNEQF
v_call: TRBV15; clone_size: NA; cdr3_aa: ATNTGDLTGELF
v_call: TRBV30; clone_size: NA; cdr3_aa: AWRTGNDQPQH
v_call: TRBV5-8; clone_size: NA; cdr3_aa: ASNLDRDTEAF
v_call: TRBV9; clone_size: medium-sized; cdr3_aa: ASSGGASNQPQH
v_call: TRBV2; clone_size: few; cdr3_aa: ASSEGQLGNTIY
v_call: TRBV27; clone_size: few; cdr3_aa: ASKGTGGSATYNEQF
v_call: TRBV5-8; clone_size: NA; cdr3_aa: ASSLADRGVPTDTQY
v_call: TRBV7-9; clone_size: NA; cdr3_aa: SSSLGQGIYGYT
v_call: TRBV7-9; clone_size: few; cdr3_aa: ASTQGGGYT
v_call: TRBV18; clone_size: NA; cdr3_aa: ASSPYTGGGGQETQY
v_call: TRBV4-1; clone_size: NA; cdr3_aa: ASSLLAGGHNEQF
v_call: TRBV10-3; clone_size: NA; cdr3_aa: AITGQGLGGYT
v_call: TRBV7-3; clone_size: once; cdr3_aa: ASSQSRDRGVEQY
v_call: TRBV5-4; clone_size: NA; cdr3_aa: ASSLSGGGYNEQF